The T cell receptor (beta chain) described here comes from a study of blood T cell repertoires in COVID-19 (dated by TCRdb to the early 2020s). Regarding the study in general: The collaborator samples originated in the United States, Italy and Spain and spanned the acute and convalescent phases of COVID-19. The material from the prospective study consisted of cDNA or gDNA derived from T cells, B-cell-depleted T cells, or PBMCs. The dataset comprised deeply sampled blood TCRbeta repertoires from subjects exposed to, actively infected with, or recovered from COVID-19. The repertoires were released in a freely available public database intended as a resource for research on the immune response to SARS-CoV-2. The samples were drawn from two sources: the first 160 participants of the ongoing ImmuneRACE study, and 1,200 or so subjects contributed by 6 global collaborators. A de-identified subject ID, COVID-19 status, age in years and sex were almost always included in the sample metadata. HLA class I and class II types, where available, came from metadata supplied by the sample provider rather than from assay-based typing.

At the junction V is shortened by 6 bases and J by 0 bases, with 21 bases in between. From the cysteine through the phenylalanine, the CDR3 covers 17 amino acids. Only the CDR3 DNA stays, 51 bases, in frame from base 1. The germline V gene provides CDR1 MDHEN and CDR2 SYDVKM. The immunoSEQ Assay, a bias-controlled multiplex PCR, was used to amplify TCRbeta CDR3 regions from genomic DNA. The paper's processing steps were these. The number of nucleated cells in each sample was estimated by amplification of reference gene primers within the assay. To quantify the absolute abundance of each unique TCRbeta CDR3 rearrangement, sequence reads were collapsed and filtered. For each sample, productive Simpson clonality was calculated as the square root of Simpson's diversity index over productive rearrangements. Held by TCRdb, this immuneACCESS table contains in-frame sequences only and omits some clones. Under half of the omission traces to an unresolved V gene where checked; the cause of the rest is unknown. V, J and clone size were drawn from that table, and D and trimming were deduced from the DNA. Across this sample there are some 99,000 clones, with around four fifths seen only once. The ten largest make up about 18% of the sample.

Each collaborating institution followed its own protocols to collect whole blood in K2EDTA tubes. For TCRbeta analysis, collaborator samples were shipped as frozen whole blood, as isolated PBMCs, or as DNA extracted from either sample type. As regards this clone: Which antigen it targets is not known. No per-base quality is available; no much larger clone lies one base away.

The investigation overall reported the following: The amount of clinical and demographic metadata varied by source and participant and was provided uncurated.

Sequences were obtained from peripheral blood. Recombination joined TRBV28 with TRBJ2-7; TRBD1 is a weak D gene call, 6 bases matching. The sequence was obtained from a woman aged 55-69 years with acute or convalescent COVID-19. The DNA sequence is given as TGTGCCAGCAGCTCCAGGGGTATCACCCAGAGCTCCTACGAGCAGTACTTC. The translation is CASSSRGITQSSYEQYF.